One and the same sample provided the 5 T cell receptor beta chains below, sequenced in a study of T-cell memory formation after mild COVID-19 (dated by TCRdb to the early 2020s). Library preparation used 5' RACE. Instrument on record: Illumina NovaSeq 6000. The public reads were reanalyzed by TCRdb: fastp trimming at Q25, MiXCR alignment, in-frame beta chains only. Here each entry gathers all rows of one CDR3 protein and keeps the most common genes and DNA. This sample comprises 40,000 to 60,000 distinct CDR3 sequences, around 10% of them detected only once. The top ten clones comprise about 10% of the sample. Material: PBMCs or a T cell subset sorted from them (not recorded which). The source of these receptors is an adult woman who had mild COVID-19 (a few samples of this study predate the infection). The sample titles of this study are shuffled in the database, so cell type and time point are left out; the donor was told from shared clones.

CDR3 nucleotides: TGCGCCAGCAGCCCCTCGAGGGGGGGGGTTAGCACAGATACGCAGTATTTT. This gives the protein CASSPSRGGVSTDTQYF. The chain joins TRBV5-1 to TRBJ2-3, with D possibly matching TRBD2 (7 bases). Germline V gene sequence: CDR1 SGHRS, CDR2 YFSETQ. The ends were cut back, 4 bases at V and 0 bases at J, with 18 bases in the middle. This CDR3 spans 17 amino acids. Complete variable domain (other parts from reference TRBV5-1 and TRBJ2-3): KAGVTQTPRYLIKTRGQQVTLSCSPISGHRSVSWYQQTPGQGLQFLFEYFSETQRNKGNFPGRFSGRQFSNSRSEMNVSTLELGDSALYLCASSPSRGGVSTDTQYFGPGTRLTVL.

This clonotype is termed medium-sized (0.01 to 0.1%). The chain has TRBV4-3 and TRBJ1-5, with D possibly matching TRBD1 (6 bases). V gave up 0 bases and J gave up 2 bases, with 11 bases separating them. This CDR3 contains 16 residues. CDR1 and CDR2 from the germline V gene are LGHNA and YSLEER. DNA of the CDR3: TGCGCCAGCAGCCAAGATCTCAGGGGAGGCAATCAGCCCCAGCATTTT. This codes for CASSQDLRGGNQPQHF.

In its sample, this clonotype was seen a few times. V gene TRBV2 combines with J gene TRBJ1-2, with 7 positions matching TRBD1. The CDR3 consists of 13 residues. Trimming cost V 7 bases and J 3 bases; bases outside gene matches: 5. Germline lookup yields CDR1 SNHLY and CDR2 FYNNEI. Written as DNA, the CDR3 is TGTGCCAGCAACACCGACAGGGACTATGGCTACACCTTC. This sequence encodes CASNTDRDYGYTF. Supplemented by reference TRBV2 and TRBJ1-2, the full variable domain reads EPEVTQTPSHQVTQMGQEVILRCVPISNHLYFYWYRQILGQKVEFLVSFYNNEISEKSEIFDDQFSVERPDGSNFTLKIRSTKLEDSAMYFCASNTDRDYGYTFGSGTRLTVV.

This clonotype was seen a handful of times. The J gene is TRBJ1-4, the V gene TRBV7-9; D may be TRBD1 (5 bases). Germline assignment: CDR1 SEHNR and CDR2 FQNEAQ (reference sequence). The CDR3 consists of 16 residues. Trimming removed 5 bases at V and 3 bases at J, with 16 bases between. The DNA for the CDR3 is TGTGCCAGCAGCCGAGCTTTTGAACAGGCTAATGAAAAACTGTTTTTT. Amino acids: CASSRAFEQANEKLFF.

The CDR3 loop is CSAVPRDRAYGYTF. In DNA form, the CDR3 reads TGCAGTGCTGTCCCACGGGACAGGGCCTATGGCTACACCTTC. The genes are TRBV20-1 and TRBJ1-2; 9 bases line up with TRBD1. This CDR3 comprises 14 residues. Germline loops: CDR1 DFQATT, CDR2 SNEGSKA (reference sequence). V was clipped by 5 bases and J by 4 bases; unmatched bases: 8.